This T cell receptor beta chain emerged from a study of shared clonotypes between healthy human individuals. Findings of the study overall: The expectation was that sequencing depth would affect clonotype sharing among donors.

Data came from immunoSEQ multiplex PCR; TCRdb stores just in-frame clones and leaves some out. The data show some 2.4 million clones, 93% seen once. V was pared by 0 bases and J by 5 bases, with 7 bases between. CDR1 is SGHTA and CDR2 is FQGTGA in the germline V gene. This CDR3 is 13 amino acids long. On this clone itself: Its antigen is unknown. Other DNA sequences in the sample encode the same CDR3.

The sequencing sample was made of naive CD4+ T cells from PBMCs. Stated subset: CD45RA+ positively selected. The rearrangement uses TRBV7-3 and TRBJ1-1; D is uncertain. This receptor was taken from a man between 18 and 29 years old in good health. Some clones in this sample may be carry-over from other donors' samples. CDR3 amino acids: CASSLTGRTEAFF. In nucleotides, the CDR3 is TGTGCCAGCAGCTTAACGGGGAGGACTGAAGCTTTCTTT.